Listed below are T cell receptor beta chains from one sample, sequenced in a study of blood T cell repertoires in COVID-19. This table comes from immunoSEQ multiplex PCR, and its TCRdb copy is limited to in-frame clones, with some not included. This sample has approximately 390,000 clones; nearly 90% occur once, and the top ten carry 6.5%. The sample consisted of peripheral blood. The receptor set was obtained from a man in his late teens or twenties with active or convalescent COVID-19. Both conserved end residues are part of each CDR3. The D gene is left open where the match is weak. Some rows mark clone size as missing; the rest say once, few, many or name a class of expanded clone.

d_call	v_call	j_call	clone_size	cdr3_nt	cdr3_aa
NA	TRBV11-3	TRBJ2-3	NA	TGTGCCAGCAGCTTAGGGGCGGGGGATACGCAGTATTTT	CASSLGAGDTQYF
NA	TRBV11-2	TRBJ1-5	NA	TGTGCCAGCAGCTTAGATCGTCAGCCCCAGCATTTT	CASSLDRQPQHF
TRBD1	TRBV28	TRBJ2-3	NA	TGTGCCAGCAGCTACCAGACCGGGACAGGGCTGGATACGCAGTATTTT	CASSYQTGTGLDTQYF
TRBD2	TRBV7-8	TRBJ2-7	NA	TGTGCCAGCAGCACACAAGCGGGAGTCTCCTACGAGCAGTACTTC	CASSTQAGVSYEQYF
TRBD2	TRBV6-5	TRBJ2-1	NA	TGTGCCAGCAGCACCACTAGCGGGAGCCGAAATGAGCAGTTCTTC	CASSTTSGSRNEQFF
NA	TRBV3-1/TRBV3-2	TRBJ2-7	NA	TGTGCCAGCAGCCTTCCGGGACAAAAGACCTCCTACGAGCAGTACTTC	CASSLPGQKTSYEQYF
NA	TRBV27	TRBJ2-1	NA	TGTGCCAGCAGTCCTAGGCTGTACAATGAGCAGTTCTTC	CASSPRLYNEQFF
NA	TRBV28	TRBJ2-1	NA	TGTGCCAGCAGTTTGGCAGATACCACCTACAATGAGCAGTTCTTC	CASSLADTTYNEQFF
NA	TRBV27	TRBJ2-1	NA	TGTGCCAGCAGCGACACTAGCTCCTACAATGAGCAGTTCTTC	CASSDTSSYNEQFF
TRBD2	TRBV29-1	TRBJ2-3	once	TGCAGCGTTGTTTTCCGGGGGGGCACAGATACGCAGTATTTT	CSVVFRGGTDTQYF
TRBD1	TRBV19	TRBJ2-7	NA	TGTGCCAGTAGCAGGGGGTCTCAAAGGTACGAGCAGTACTTC	CASSRGSQRYEQYF
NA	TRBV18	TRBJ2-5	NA	TGTGCCAGCTCCCGCAACAGGGTACAAGAGACCCAGTACTTC	CASSRNRVQETQYF
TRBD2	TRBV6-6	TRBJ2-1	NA	TGTGCCAGCAGTTACGCCCTAGCGGGAGACAATGAGCAGTTCTTC	CASSYALAGDNEQFF
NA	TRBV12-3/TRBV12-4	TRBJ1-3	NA	TGTGCCAGCAATCCGGGTTCTGGAAACACCATATATTTT	CASNPGSGNTIYF
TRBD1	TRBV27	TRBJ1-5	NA	TGTGCCAGCCGCGGGGACAGGGTTCAGCCCCAGCATTTT	CASRGDRVQPQHF
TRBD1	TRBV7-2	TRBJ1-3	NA	TGTGCCAGCAGCTTACCGGACAGGGCCCATCTTGCTGGAAACACCATATATTTT	CASSLPDRAHLAGNTIYF
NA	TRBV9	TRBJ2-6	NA	TGTGCCAGCAGCGAGGGGCAGGCTGGGGCCAACGTCCTGACTTTC	CASSEGQAGANVLTF
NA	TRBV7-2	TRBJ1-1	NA	TGTGCCAGCAGCCCCCGAGGCCAGAACACTGAAGCTTTCTTT	CASSPRGQNTEAFF
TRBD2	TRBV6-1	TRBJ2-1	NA	TGTGCCAGCAGTTCACTAGCGACTGAGCAGTTCTTC	CASSSLATEQFF
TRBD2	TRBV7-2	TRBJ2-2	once	TGTGCCAGCAGATATGGACTAGCGGGAGGGATCGGGGAGCTGTTTTTT	CASRYGLAGGIGELFF
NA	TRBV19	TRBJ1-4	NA	TGTGCCAGTAGTCTCAGACAGGATGGAAGAGAAAAACTGTTTTTT	CASSLRQDGREKLFF
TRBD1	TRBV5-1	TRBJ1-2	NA	TGCGCCAGCAGCTTGGTCACAGGGGACTATGGCTACACCTTC	CASSLVTGDYGYTF
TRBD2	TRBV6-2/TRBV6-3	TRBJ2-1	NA	TGTGCCAGCAGTTACTCTAGCGGGGGGCCTCCTTCGTACAATGAGCAGTTCTTC	CASSYSSGGPPSYNEQFF
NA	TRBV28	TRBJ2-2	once	TGTGCCAGCAGGTTCCAGGGATACACCGGGGAGCTGTTTTTT	CASRFQGYTGELFF
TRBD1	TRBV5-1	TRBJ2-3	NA	TGCGCCAGCAGCTTCCAGGGGGGCACAGATACGCAGTATTTT	CASSFQGGTDTQYF
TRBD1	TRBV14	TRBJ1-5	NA	TGTGCCAGCAGCCAAGCCGGACAGGGGGCACAGCCCCAGCATTTT	CASSQAGQGAQPQHF
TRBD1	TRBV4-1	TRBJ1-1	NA	TGCGCCAGCAGCCCCACCGGGACAGAGAGGATCACTGAAGCTTTCTTT	CASSPTGTERITEAFF
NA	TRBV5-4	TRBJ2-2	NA	TGTGCCAGCAGCTTACCGCGGACGAACACCGGGGAGCTGTTTTTT	CASSLPRTNTGELFF
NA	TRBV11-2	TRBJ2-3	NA	TGTGCCAGCAGCTTAGTTCTTACAGAGGGGGCAGATACGCAGTATTTT	CASSLVLTEGADTQYF
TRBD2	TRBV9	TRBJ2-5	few	TGTGCCAGCAGCGCTGGACTAGCGGGAGGGGCCTATTACTTC	CASSAGLAGGAYYF
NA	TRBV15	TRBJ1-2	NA	TGTGCCACCAGCAGTAACTGGGGGCGCCGTAACTATGGCTACACCTTC	CATSSNWGRRNYGYTF
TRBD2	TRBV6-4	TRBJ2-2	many	TGTGCCAGCAGTGCGGGACTAGACACCGGGGAGCTGTTTTTT	CASSAGLDTGELFF
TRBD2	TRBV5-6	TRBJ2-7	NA	TGTGCCAGCAGCTCGACTAGCGGGAGTCTGTACGAGCAGTACTTC	CASSSTSGSLYEQYF
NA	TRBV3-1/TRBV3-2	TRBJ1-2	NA	TGTGCCAGCAGCCCCGGACTGTACTATGGCTACACCTTC	CASSPGLYYGYTF
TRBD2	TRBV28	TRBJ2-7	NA	TGTGCCAGCAGTTCCCTTGGTGGCGGGAGGTTTAGGAACGAGCAGTACTTC	CASSSLGGGRFRNEQYF
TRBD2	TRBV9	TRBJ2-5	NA	TGTGCCAGCAGCGTAGCTACGGGACTACCTTTCGGGACCCAGTACTTC	CASSVATGLPFGTQYF
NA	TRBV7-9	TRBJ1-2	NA	TGTGCCAGCAGCCCGCCAGCCCTCAGGGCTCCCTATTATGGCTACACCTTC	CASSPPALRAPYYGYTF
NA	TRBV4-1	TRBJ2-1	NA	TGCGCCAGCAGCCAAGATGTGTCCGGCAATGAGCAGTTCTTC	CASSQDVSGNEQFF